Listed below are T cell receptor beta chains from one sample, sequenced in a study of molecular identifiers for immune sequencing clone quantification. TCRdb re-called the PCR reads through MiXCR, storing one row per CDR3 protein. The sample includes about 320,000 distinct CDR3 sequences, roughly 23% of them seen just once. Sequenced input: naive CD8+ T cells from blood, with Jurkat cell RNA spiked in. These receptors were obtained from a human donor in good health. Some libraries in this study had Jurkat cell RNA spiked in. Both conserved end residues are part of each CDR3. A D gene is named only where the DNA matches it firmly. Some rows mark clone size as missing; the rest say once, few, many or name a class of expanded clone.

d_gene,v_gene,j_gene,abundance,CDR3aa,CDR3nt
NA,TRBV4-3,TRBJ2-7,many,CASSQDRLTGGSSYEQYF,TGCGCCAGCAGCCAAGATAGACTGACCGGGGGCAGCTCCTACGAGCAGTACTTC
TRBD2,TRBV27,TRBJ2-6,few,CASRGLGGANALTF,TGTGCCAGCAGGGGACTAGGTGGGGCCAACGCCCTGACTTTC
NA,TRBV4-1,TRBJ1-6,many,CASSQAAVGVGNSPLHF,TGCGCCAGCAGCCAAGCGGCGGTGGGGGTGGGGAATTCACCCCTCCACTTT
NA,TRBV5-6,TRBJ2-1,many,CASSLRPFGYNEQFF,TGTGCCAGCAGTCTCCGTCCCTTCGGCTACAATGAGCAGTTCTTC
NA,TRBV7-9,TRBJ1-4,NA,CASSPRDGNEKLFF,TGTGCCAGCAGCCCCAGGGACGGTAATGAAAAACTGTTTTTT
NA,TRBV6-5,TRBJ2-3,NA,CASKLIAEPSTDTQYF,TGTGCCAGCAAACTGATTGCCGAACCGAGCACAGATACGCAGTATTTT
NA,TRBV27,TRBJ2-7,NA,CASSFVGVYEQYF,TGTGCCAGCAGTTTTGTCGGGGTTTACGAGCAGTACTTC
TRBD1,TRBV28,TRBJ2-7,many,CASSQGTGTYEQYF,TGTGCCAGCAGCCAAGGGACAGGGACGTACGAGCAGTACTTC
NA,TRBV12-3/TRBV12-4,TRBJ1-5,few,CASSLTVGNQPQHF,TGTGCCAGCAGTTTGACAGTGGGCAATCAGCCCCAGCATTTT
NA,TRBV5-1,TRBJ2-7,many,CASSLSSYEQYF,TGTGCCAGCAGCCTAAGCTCCTACGAGCAGTACTTC
NA,TRBV19,TRBJ1-1,NA,CASSIERTMNTEAFF,TGTGCCAGTAGTATAGAGCGGACCATGAACACTGAAGCTTTCTTT
NA,TRBV13,TRBJ2-7,many,CASSPTGTLLSEGYF,TGTGCCAGCAGCCCTACCGGGACTCTCCTAAGTGAAGGGTACTTC
NA,TRBV29-1,TRBJ2-7,NA,CSVSTPVGSDYF,TGCAGCGTTAGCACCCCCGTCGGGTCAGACTACTTC
NA,TRBV7-9,TRBJ2-7,many,CASSLFLAGTDEQYF,TGTGCCAGCAGCCTGTTTCTGGCAGGGACCGACGAGCAGTACTTC
TRBD2,TRBV20-1,TRBJ2-4,many,CSAPLPGLALDIQYF,TGCAGTGCCCCGCTCCCCGGACTAGCGCTGGACATTCAGTACTTC
NA,TRBV6-2/TRBV6-3,TRBJ2-2,few,CASSYSGPPYTGELFF,TGTGCCAGCAGTTACTCGGGGCCTCCTTACACCGGGGAGCTGTTTTTT
NA,TRBV11-2,TRBJ2-7,few,CASSLEGSLYEQYF,TGTGCCAGCAGCTTAGAGGGCAGCCTCTACGAGCAGTACTTC
NA,TRBV6-5,TRBJ2-5,few,CASGEASEQETQYF,TGTGCCAGCGGAGAGGCGTCCGAACAAGAGACCCAGTACTTC
NA,TRBV29-1,TRBJ2-7,NA,CSVDVPGRDGLYEQYF,TGCAGCGTTGACGTCCCCGGGCGAGATGGCCTGTACGAGCAGTACTTC
TRBD1,TRBV6-1,TRBJ1-4,many,CASSEAGTGVPRIANEKLFF,TGTGCCAGCAGTGAAGCCGGGACAGGCGTCCCAAGAATCGCTAATGAAAAACTGTTTTTT
NA,TRBV29-1,TRBJ1-1,many,CRGGSYTEAFF,TGCAGAGGTGGGAGTTACACTGAAGCTTTCTTT
NA,TRBV28,TRBJ2-2,many,CASSPRDSSEELFF,TGTGCCAGCAGCCCCCGGGACTCCTCCGAGGAGCTGTTTTTT
NA,TRBV2,TRBJ2-1,many,CASSVGLARFF,TGTGCCAGCAGTGTTGGCCTAGCGCGGTTCTTC
NA,TRBV7-9,TRBJ1-5,NA,CASILENQPQHF,TGTGCCAGCATCTTAGAAAATCAGCCCCAGCATTTT
NA,TRBV19,TRBJ2-2,many,CASTLQVSGELFF,TGTGCCAGTACCCTCCAGGTTTCCGGGGAGCTGTTTTTT
TRBD2,TRBV13,TRBJ2-3,many,CASSPGLAGATPTDTQYF,TGTGCCAGCAGCCCGGGACTAGCGGGAGCGACTCCCACAGATACGCAGTATTTT
NA,TRBV12-3/TRBV12-4,TRBJ2-6,few,CASSLFGSLSGANVLTF,TGTGCCAGCAGTTTATTTGGGAGCTTGTCTGGGGCCAACGTCCTGACTTTC
NA,TRBV4-1,TRBJ1-2,many,CASSQGPRAYGYTF,TGCGCCAGCAGCCAAGGGCCGAGGGCCTATGGCTACACCTTC
NA,TRBV28,TRBJ2-7,NA,CASSGVPEDEQYF,TGTGCCAGCAGTGGGGTCCCCGAGGATGAGCAGTACTTC
TRBD2,TRBV12-3/TRBV12-4,TRBJ2-1,NA,CASRGTSGDRAALLYNEQFF,TGTGCCAGCAGGGGGACTAGCGGGGATCGCGCGGCCTTATTGTACAATGAGCAGTTCTTC
NA,TRBV11-2,TRBJ1-1,NA,CANSLYSTLNTEAFF,TGTGCCAACAGCTTATACAGTACTTTGAACACTGAAGCTTTCTTT
NA,TRBV3-1,TRBJ2-5,few,CASSQGGGLGETQYF,TGTGCCAGCAGCCAAGGTGGAGGGCTCGGGGAGACCCAGTACTTC
TRBD1,TRBV6-2/TRBV6-3,TRBJ1-1,many,CASSNLDRADAFF,TGTGCCAGCAGCAACCTGGACAGGGCGGACGCTTTCTTT
TRBD2,TRBV11-2,TRBJ2-3,many,CASSFAGGADTQYF,TGTGCCAGCAGCTTCGCCGGGGGGGCAGATACGCAGTATTTT
NA,TRBV7-9,TRBJ2-3,NA,CASSLVVGGRDTQYF,TGTGCCAGCAGCTTAGTCGTCGGGGGAAGAGATACGCAGTATTTT
TRBD2,TRBV6-5,TRBJ2-1,many,CASSYSKLAGGPYNEQFF,TGTGCCAGCAGTTACTCGAAACTAGCGGGAGGGCCTTATAATGAGCAGTTCTTC
NA,TRBV12-3/TRBV12-4,TRBJ2-5,NA,CASTPTSLSPQYF,TGTGCCAGCACCCCGACGAGTCTGAGCCCCCAGTACTTC
NA,TRBV4-3,TRBJ2-1,many,CASSQAQFNEQFF,TGCGCCAGCAGCCAAGCGCAGTTCAATGAGCAGTTCTTC
NA,TRBV27,TRBJ1-1,NA,CASSLLGVRGNTEAFF,TGTGCCAGCAGTTTATTGGGGGTCAGGGGGAACACTGAAGCTTTCTTT
NA,TRBV5-6,TRBJ1-3,few,CASSPRTGNTIYF,TGTGCCAGCAGCCCTCGGACAGGAAACACCATATATTTT
NA,TRBV29-1,TRBJ1-2,many,CSVEWSDYGYTF,TGCAGCGTCGAGTGGTCGGACTATGGCTACACCTTC
NA,TRBV27,TRBJ1-5,many,CASSLRAGWAHQPQHF,TGTGCCAGCAGTTTAAGGGCAGGGTGGGCCCATCAGCCCCAGCATTTT
TRBD2,TRBV5-3,TRBJ2-7,NA,CASSLGLGYYEQYF,TGTGCCAGCAGCCTAGGACTAGGATACTACGAGCAGTACTTC
NA,TRBV4-1,TRBJ1-6,many,CASSQLVQDNSPLHF,TGCGCCAGCAGCCAATTGGTTCAGGATAATTCACCCCTCCACTTT
NA,TRBV11-2,TRBJ2-2,many,CASSLVGGELFF,TGTGCCAGCAGCTTAGTAGGCGGGGAGCTGTTTTTT
TRBD2,TRBV4-3,TRBJ2-7,NA,CASSQVPSGNYEQHF,TGCGCCAGCAGCCAAGTACCTAGCGGAAACTACGAGCAGCACTTC
NA,TRBV19,TRBJ1-5,many,CASSIVGNQPQHF,TGTGCCAGTAGTATAGTAGGGAATCAGCCCCAGCATTTT
NA,TRBV7-2,TRBJ1-4,many,CASSKIWGIKTNEKLFF,TGTGCCAGCAGCAAAATCTGGGGGATTAAAACTAATGAAAAACTGTTTTTT
NA,TRBV13,TRBJ2-2,many,CASSPLTGANTGELFF,TGTGCCAGCAGCCCCCTCACGGGAGCGAACACCGGGGAGCTGTTTTTT
NA,TRBV2,TRBJ2-7,many,CATRRGVDPEQYF,TGTGCCACTCGACGGGGAGTGGACCCGGAGCAGTACTTC
NA,TRBV5-1,TRBJ2-3,many,CASSLGAGVSTDTQYF,TGCGCCAGCAGCTTGGGGGCCGGGGTGAGCACAGATACGCAGTATTTT
NA,TRBV9,TRBJ2-5,NA,CASSVDGGETQYF,TGTGCCAGCAGCGTAGACGGAGGCGAGACCCAGTACTTC